These 32 T cell receptor beta chains were all obtained from the same sample, sequenced in a study of T cells in Graves' hyperthyroidism and ophthalmopathy. RNA transcripts provided the source from which TCR beta CDR3 regions were amplified. The study used the HTBI primer set for a first-round RT-PCR of the TCR CDR3. A single record per CDR3 protein comes from TCRdb applying MiXCR to the multiplex PCR reads. Of under 350,000 distinct CDR3 sequences listed, 15% to 20% are singletons. Specimen: blood. These TCRs come from a woman aged 60-75 years with Graves' ophthalmopathy.

The J gene is TRBJ2-7, the V gene TRBV7-9, with 8 nucleotides matching TRBD2. V gave up 3 bases and J gave up 5 bases; unmatched junction bases: 6. Per germline, CDR1 SEHNR and CDR2 FQNEAQ (reference sequence). The CDR3 is made up of 14 amino acids. The CDR3 is CASSLLTSVNEQYF. Written as DNA, the CDR3 is TGTGCCAGCAGCTTGTTGACTAGCGTTAACGAGCAGTACTTC.

This clonotype was detected ten times or more. The chain links TRBV11-2 to TRBJ2-5; D is possibly TRBD1 (6 bases). Germline V gene lookup returns CDR1 SGHAT and CDR2 FQNNGV. CDR3 length equals 16 residues. The V and J ends lost 4 bases and 3 bases respectively, with 18 bases between them. The CDR3 spells CASSSRRDKEKETQYF. In DNA form, the CDR3 reads TGTGCCAGCAGCTCCCGACGGGACAAAGAAAAAGAGACCCAGTACTTC.

This clonotype was recorded many times. The rearrangement uses TRBV20-1 and TRBJ2-1; TRBD1 might be the D (6 bases). The V end was cut by 4 bases, the J end by 7 bases, with 23 bases between. Germline values: CDR1 DFQATT, CDR2 SNEGSKA (reference sequence). The CDR3 runs 16 residues. The CDR3 coding sequence is TGCAGTGCTACCCCCCTACAGGGTCGAAAGGGAAATGAGCAGTTCTTC. Its protein product is CSATPLQGRKGNEQFF.

Many counts were recorded for this clonotype. The chain couples TRBV29-1 to TRBJ2-7; 9 bases match TRBD1. CDR3 length equals 15 residues. The J segment lost 2 bases and the V segment lost 6 bases, leaving 11 bases of the junction unmatched. Germline CDR1 reads SQVTM; CDR2 reads ANQGSEA. DNA of the CDR3: TGCAGCGTCGCGAACACCGGGACAGGGACCTACGAGCAGTACTTC. It encodes CSVANTGTGTYEQYF.

This clonotype was observed at least ten times. A junction boundary mismatches the germline segment, possibly from a read error. The chain recombines TRBV7-9 with TRBJ1-1; D unresolved. Germline loops: CDR1 SEHNR, CDR2 FQNEAQ (reference sequence). The CDR3 is 13 amino acids. CDR3 region: CASSLESGTEAFF. The CDR3 DNA reads as TGTGCCAGCAGTTTAGAGTCGGGGACTGAAGCTTTCTTT.

This clonotype was seen a handful of times. The chain is built from TRBV20-1 and TRBJ2-7, with D possibly being TRBD2 (6 bases). Germline lookup yields CDR1 DFQATT and CDR2 SNEGSKA (reference sequence). CDR3 size: 16 residues. Deletions cut 0 bases from V and 3 bases from J, with 18 bases between. Written as DNA, the CDR3 is TGCAGTGCTAGAGATGAACGGGGGTGGAACGGCTACGAGCAGTACTTC. This encodes CSARDERGWNGYEQYF.

This clonotype was detected ten times or more. CDR3 region: CASNRGQRYGRQYF. In DNA, the CDR3 is TGTGCCAGCAATAGAGGACAGAGGTACGGGAGGCAGTACTTC. The chain has TRBV2 and TRBJ2-7, with D perhaps assigned TRBD1 or TRBD2 (6 bases each). The length of the CDR3 is 14 residues. The ends were cut back, 7 bases at V and 9 bases at J, with 22 bases in the middle. Germline CDR1 is SNHLY and CDR2 is FYNNEI. Complete variable domain (other parts from reference TRBV2 and TRBJ2-7): EPEVTQTPSHQVTQMGQEVILRCVPISNHLYFYWYRQILGQKVEFLVSFYNNEISEKSEIFDDQFSVERPDGSNFTLKIRSTKLEDSAMYFCASNRGQRYGRQYFGPGTRLTVT.

This clonotype turned up a few times. The V call is TRBV5-1, the J call TRBJ1-1; 7 positions match TRBD1. J was trimmed by 3 bases and V by 5 bases; bases with no gene match: 4. CDR1 and CDR2 from the germline V gene are SGHRS and YFSETQ. The CDR3 length is 13 residues. CDR3 residues: CASRPGGDTEAFF. The CDR3 bases are TGCGCCAGCAGGCCAGGGGGGGACACTGAAGCTTTCTTT. Drawing the rest from reference TRBV5-1 and TRBJ1-1, the complete variable domain is KAGVTQTPRYLIKTRGQQVTLSCSPISGHRSVSWYQQTPGQGLQFLFEYFSETQRNKGNFPGRFSGRQFSNSRSEMNVSTLELGDSALYLCASRPGGDTEAFFGQGTRLTVV.

A note on this clonotype: A much larger clone sits a single nucleotide away, making a read error possible. The rearrangement links TRBV11-3 to TRBJ1-4; possible D gene TRBD1, 5 bases. The CDR3 sequence is 12 residues long. Germline CDR1 SGHNT, CDR2 YENEEA. DNA for the CDR3: TGTGCCAGCAGCTCAGGGAGTGAAAAACTGCTTTTT. Protein: CASSSGSEKLLF.

This clonotype showed up many times. This chain uses TRBV6-1 with TRBJ1-1, with D perhaps TRBD1 (5 bases). Germline-derived CDR1 and CDR2 are MNHNS and SASEGT. This CDR3 region has 15 residues. The V end was cut by 7 bases, the J end by 1 base, with 16 bases between. CDR3 nucleotides: TGTGCCAGCACAGGGCTACAAATTAAGAACACTGAAGCTTTCTTT. Its protein is CASTGLQIKNTEAFF.

This clonotype was counted ten times or more. The chain recombines TRBV7-8 with TRBJ2-1; TRBD2 matches at 15 bases. Losses at the gene ends were 5 bases for V and 11 bases for J; bases not matched to a gene: 10. Germline lookup yields CDR1 SGHVS and CDR2 FQNEAQ. The CDR3 is 16 residues long. CDR3 region: CASSPFPGLAGGQQFF. The CDR3 DNA sequence: TGTGCCAGCAGCCCATTTCCGGGACTAGCGGGGGGACAGCAGTTCTTC. The full variable domain, completed using reference TRBV7-8 and TRBJ2-1, is GAGVSQSPRYKVAKRGQDVALRCDPISGHVSLFWYQQALGQGPEFLTYFQNEAQLDKSGLPSDRFFAERPEGSVSTLKIQRTQQEDSAVYLCASSPFPGLAGGQQFFGPGTRLTVL.

The chain combines TRBV12-3 or TRBV12-4 with TRBJ2-2; D tentatively fits TRBD1 or TRBD2 (5 bases each). V was pared by 4 bases and J by 4 bases, with 13 bases between. CDR3 length equals 15 residues. The CDR3 reads CASSWVGTATGELFF. The CDR3 DNA sequence: TGTGCCAGCAGTTGGGTGGGGACGGCCACCGGGGAGCTGTTTTTT.

Only a few counts were recorded for this clonotype. The chain joins TRBV20-1 to TRBJ2-7; D unresolved. CDR3 length equals 12 residues. The germline CDR1 and CDR2 sequences are DFQATT and SNEGSKA (reference sequence). V dropped 4 bases and J dropped 3 bases, with 10 bases sitting between them. The CDR3 protein is CSAIDQDYEQYF. CDR3 nucleotides: TGCAGTGCTATAGACCAAGACTACGAGCAGTACTTC.

This clonotype was recorded many times. The gene calls are TRBV7-2 and TRBJ2-7, with TRBD1 identical over 8 bases. V trimming: 4 bases; J trimming: 3 bases; junction bases outside the gene matches: 11. CDR3 length equals 16 residues. Germline V gene lookup returns CDR1 SGHTA and CDR2 FQGNSA. CDR3 region: CASSSHPRGRSYEQYF. Here the CDR3 DNA reads TGTGCCAGCAGCTCGCACCCCAGGGGGCGCAGCTACGAGCAGTACTTC.

The CDR3: CASSLEYGQGRNNQPQHF. For the CDR3, the DNA is TGTGCCAGCAGTTTGGAGTATGGACAGGGGAGGAACAATCAGCCCCAGCATTTT. The genes are TRBV27 and TRBJ1-5, with 9 bases aligning to TRBD1. The CDR3 is 18 amino acids. The V segment lost 3 bases and the J segment 3 bases; nucleotides outside the gene matches: 12. In germline, CDR1 is MNHEY, CDR2 SMNVEV (reference sequence).

This clonotype showed up just a few times. The chain joins TRBV12-3 or TRBV12-4 to TRBJ1-5; TRBD1 matches at 10 bases. The V gene end was trimmed by 1 base and the J gene end by 4 bases; junction bases not matched to a gene: 4. The CDR3 covers 16 residues. CDR3 sequence: CASSLGWTGGNQPQHF. The CDR3 DNA reads as TGTGCCAGCAGTTTAGGATGGACAGGGGGGAATCAGCCCCAGCATTTT.

This clonotype came up many times. The chain uses TRBV20-1 and TRBJ2-4; 9 bases align to TRBD2. Germline CDR1 is DFQATT and CDR2 is SNEGSKA (reference sequence). V lost 0 bases, J lost 0 bases, and 3 bases stayed unmatched. The CDR3 extends over 16 amino acids. The CDR3 DNA sequence: TGCAGTGCTAGAGATCGACTAGCGGTAGCCAAAAACATTCAGTACTTC. Translation: CSARDRLAVAKNIQYF.

The V call is TRBV29-1, the J call TRBJ2-2; 9 bases align to TRBD1. The CDR3 contains 16 residues. Unmatched junction bases numbered 9, after V lost 3 bases and J lost 4 bases. Germline V lookup: CDR1 SQVTM, CDR2 ANQGSEA. The CDR3 sequence: CSVDGAGQGLTGELFF. In nucleotides, the CDR3 is TGCAGCGTTGACGGGGCGGGACAGGGCCTCACCGGGGAGCTGTTTTTT.

On this clonotype itself: The junction shows a germline mismatch at one end, possibly a read error. The rearrangement uses TRBV6-5 and TRBJ2-2, with D possibly called TRBD1 or TRBD2 (5 bases each). CDR3 length equals 14 residues. Looked up from germline, CDR1 is MNHEY and CDR2 is SVGAGI. The CDR3 is CASSYEWGTGELCF. The CDR3 bases are TGTGCCAGCAGTTATGAATGGGGCACCGGGGAGCTGTGTTTT.

This clonotype was detected a few times. This rearrangement joins TRBV20-1 to TRBJ2-1, with 7 nucleotides matching TRBD2. The germline V gene encodes CDR1 DFQATT and CDR2 SNEGSKA (reference sequence). CDR3 length: 15 amino acids. The trim removed 1 base at V and 10 bases at J, leaving 13 bases unmatched. CDR3 loop: CSARAHRGRGLEQFF. Written as DNA, the CDR3 is TGCAGTGCTAGAGCCCACCGGGGGAGGGGACTAGAGCAGTTCTTC.

The sample holds many counts of this clonotype. The CDR3, as DNA: TGTGCCAGCAGCTTAGATTTGGGGATTGGAGCTTTCTTT. As protein: CASSLDLGIGAFF. V usage is TRBV11-2 and J usage is TRBJ1-1; D is unresolved. Germline CDR1 is SGHAT and CDR2 is FQNNGV. Trimming took off 0 bases at V and 10 bases at J, with 12 bases between the two ends. This CDR3 spans 13 amino acids.

This chain uses TRBV20-1 with TRBJ2-3; 9 nucleotides align to TRBD1. Germline V lookup: CDR1 DFQATT, CDR2 SNEGSKA (reference sequence). The CDR3 has 16 amino acids. After removal of 2 bases from V and 2 bases from J, the junction contained 8 bases not matched to a gene. The CDR3 DNA is TGCAGTGCTAGATCGACACAGGGGGCGGACACAGATACGCAGTATTTT. This encodes CSARSTQGADTDTQYF.

This clonotype showed up many times. The J gene is TRBJ1-4, the V gene TRBV6-1, with D tentatively TRBD1 (5 bases). Trimming removed 3 bases from V and 5 bases from J, with 13 bases in between. Germline-derived CDR1 and CDR2 are MNHNS and SASEGT. This CDR3 has 15 amino acids. The CDR3 nucleotides are TGTGCCAGCAGTGACGGAGACAGCCTAAATGAAAAACTGTTTTTT. Its protein is CASSDGDSLNEKLFF.

The rearrangement joins TRBV11-3 to TRBJ2-2, with TRBD2 matching over 10 bases. Germline trimming cut 2 bases from V and 4 bases from J; bases unmatched to any gene: 4. The CDR3 is 16 residues long. CDR1 SGHNT and CDR2 YENEEA come from the germline V gene. The DNA of the CDR3 is TGTGCCAGCAGCTTAAGCGGGAGGGCGGCCACCGGGGAGCTGTTTTTT. It yields the protein CASSLSGRAATGELFF.

The chain's CDR3 is CSAISGSGEQYF. CDR3 sequence (DNA): TGCAGTGCTATTAGCGGGAGTGGGGAGCAGTACTTC. The chain carries TRBV20-1 and TRBJ2-7, with TRBD2 matching 9 bases. Germline V gene data show CDR1 as DFQATT and CDR2 as SNEGSKA (reference sequence). Trimming at V came to 4 bases and at J to 7 bases, leaving 5 bases not matched to a gene. The CDR3 is 12 residues long.

J is TRBJ2-2 and V is TRBV27, with 10 bases identical to TRBD2. In germline, CDR1 is MNHEY, CDR2 SMNVEV (reference sequence). CDR3 size: 15 residues. Trimming cost V 5 bases and J 6 bases; bases outside gene matches: 6. CDR3 sequence: CASSRLAGVAGELFF. CDR3 in DNA: TGTGCCAGCAGTCGTCTAGCGGGAGTAGCCGGGGAGCTGTTTTTT.

Ten or more counts support this clonotype. The chain is built from TRBV6-2 or TRBV6-3 and TRBJ1-1; unclear D gene. The V end lost 2 bases, the J end lost 6 bases, and 4 bases lay between the germline ends. This CDR3 spans 11 amino acids. Germline V CDR1 and CDR2: MNHEY, SVGEGT. In DNA, the CDR3 is TGTGCCAGCAGTTACCGAGCTGAAGCTTTCTTT. Amino acids: CASSYRAEAFF.

The chain has TRBV4-3 and TRBJ2-1, with D perhaps TRBD1 (5 bases). The germline gives CDR1 LGHNA, CDR2 YSLEER. The CDR3 sequence is 14 residues long. The V and J ends lost 0 bases and 7 bases respectively, with 10 bases between them. Written as DNA, the CDR3 is TGCGCCAGCAGCCAAGAAGGGGCACGGAATGAGCAGTTCTTC. It specifies CASSQEGARNEQFF.

This clonotype was counted ten times or more. The chain couples TRBV15 to TRBJ1-1, with D perhaps TRBD1 (6 bases). Trimming left V 1 base short and J 1 base short, with 10 bases between. Looked up from germline, CDR1 is LNHNV and CDR2 is YYDKDF (reference sequence). This CDR3 spans 15 amino acids. The CDR3 region is CATSRVGGANTEAFF. The CDR3 DNA sequence: TGTGCCACCAGCAGAGTCGGGGGGGCGAACACTGAAGCTTTCTTT.

This sequence joins TRBV24-1 and TRBJ2-3, with D perhaps matching TRBD2 (6 bases). This CDR3 contains 13 residues. CDR1 and CDR2 from the germline V gene are KGHDR and SFDVKD. V lost 8 bases and J lost 4, with 12 bases in between. The CDR3 region has the DNA TGTGCCACCAAGGGCCCTAGCGCAGATACGCAGTATTTT. It yields the protein CATKGPSADTQYF.

As DNA, the CDR3 is TGCAGTGCTAGTCAGGGAGATGGAAACACCATATATTTT. Encoded protein: CSASQGDGNTIYF. The chain uses TRBV20-1 and TRBJ1-3; D is possibly TRBD1 (5 bases). V was clipped by 3 bases and J by 3 bases, with 9 bases between them. Germline V gene data show CDR1 as DFQATT and CDR2 as SNEGSKA (reference sequence). This CDR3 region has 13 residues.

This clonotype was seen a handful of times. This chain links TRBV4-3 with TRBJ2-5; D is perhaps TRBD1 (5 bases). V was cut by 1 base and J by 5 bases, with 14 bases left in between. The germline CDR1 and CDR2 sequences are LGHNA and YSLEER. The CDR3 is made up of 15 amino acids. As DNA, the CDR3 is TGCGCCAGCAGCCAAGGACAGAGAGGCCGGGAGACCCAGTACTTC. This sequence encodes CASSQGQRGRETQYF.